This TCR beta chain was identified in a study of Tregs in tolerant kidney transplant recipients. The assay was immunoSEQ multiplex PCR, and TCRdb's table has in-frame clones only and misses some. Among tens of thousands of clones listed, 80% to 85% were seen once. Broader study findings: Few patients were studied, so findings need validation in larger groups.

On this clone: Its matching antigen is unknown.

Unstimulated regulatory T cells (CD4+CD25+CD127-), CD4+CD25- non-regulatory cells, CD4 and CD8 cells were FACS-sorted from thawed PBMCs. The sample consisted of CD4+ T cells from blood. This TCR was sampled from a human donor in good health.

The CDR3 DNA is TGTGCCAGCAGCGTAGGATTTCATACAGGCCCCTCTGGGGCCAACGTCCTGACTTTC. Translation: CASSVGFHTGPSGANVLTF. The chain carries TRBV9 and TRBJ2-6; possibly TRBD1 for D (5 bases). CDR3 length equals 19 residues. The V gene's germline CDR1 is SGDLS and CDR2 YYNGEE. V lost 0 bases and J 0 bases, leaving 16 bases between the germline ends.